The 18 T cell receptor beta chains listed next were all sequenced from one sample in a study of blood T cell repertoires in COVID-19. Here immunoSEQ multiplex PCR was the method, and the copy in TCRdb shows in-frame clones only, minus some. The data hold 65,000 to 70,000 clones, with about 91% observed a single time. Sample: peripheral blood. Source of these receptors: a human donor with active COVID-19. The donor label of this sample is uncertain.

The chain recombines TRBV14 with TRBJ1-1; TRBD1 agrees at 8 bases. The CDR3 covers 13 residues. Unmatched junction bases numbered 2, after V lost 4 bases and J lost 4 bases. The germline V gene has CDR1 SGHDN and CDR2 FVKESK. This chain's CDR3 is CASSLQGGTEAFF. CDR3 bases: TGTGCCAGCAGCCTACAGGGGGGCACTGAAGCTTTCTTT.

V and J are TRBV28 and TRBJ2-2; TRBD1 is a possible D gene (5 bases). Germline CDR1 reads MDHEN; CDR2 reads SYDVKM. The V gene lost 6 bases and the J gene lost 1 base, with 9 bases spanning the gap. The length of the CDR3 is 14 residues. The CDR3 bases are TGTGCCAGCAGCTCAGGACAGAACACCGGGGAGCTGTTTTTT. Translated, it gives CASSSGQNTGELFF. The full variable domain, completed using reference TRBV28 and TRBJ2-2, is DVKVTQSSRYLVKRTGEKVFLECVQDMDHENMFWYRQDPGLGLRLIYFSYDVKMKEKGDIPEGYSVSREKKERFSLILESASTNQTSMYLCASSSGQNTGELFFGEGSRLTVL.

The chain carries TRBV9 and TRBJ2-5, with TRBD2 matching over 15 bases. This CDR3 contains 17 residues. The V gene end was trimmed by 3 bases and the J gene end by 4 bases; junction bases not matched to a gene: 7. Germline CDR1 reads SGDLS; CDR2 reads YYNGEE. The CDR3 DNA reads TGTGCCAGCAGCGGAGGACTAGCGGGAGGGTTAGGAGAGACCCAGTACTTC. Its protein is CASSGGLAGGLGETQYF.

The chain joins TRBV7-3 to TRBJ1-1; TRBD1 is a possible D gene (6 bases). The V gene's germline CDR1 is SGHTA and CDR2 FQGTGA. Trimming pared 4 bases from V and 2 bases from J, leaving 17 bases between. The CDR3 is 16 amino acids. CDR3 amino acids: CASSYDPAGANTEAFF. The CDR3 DNA is TGTGCCAGCAGCTATGACCCGGCGGGGGCAAACACTGAAGCTTTCTTT.

V gene TRBV6-5 combines with J gene TRBJ2-7; 10 nucleotides line up with TRBD2. CDR1 is MNHEY and CDR2 is SVGAGI in the germline V gene. The CDR3 contains 14 residues. V lost 4 bases to trimming and J lost 6 bases; unmatched junction nucleotides: 6. The CDR3: CASSWASGSSEQYF. CDR3 nucleotide sequence: TGTGCCAGCAGTTGGGCTAGCGGGAGTTCCGAGCAGTACTTC.

The V gene is TRBV5-1, the J gene TRBJ1-2; D is unresolved. The CDR3 runs 15 residues. The V gene's germline CDR1 is SGHRS and CDR2 YFSETQ. The ends were cut back, 7 bases at V and 0 bases at J, with 16 bases in the middle. The CDR3 nucleotides read TGCGCCAGCCCCCAACAGCTGAATACTAACTATGGCTACACCTTC. This sequence encodes CASPQQLNTNYGYTF.

The rearrangement joins TRBV3-1 (or the pseudogene TRBV3-2) to TRBJ2-7; 8 bases are shared with TRBD2. Trimming at V came to 0 bases and at J to 4 bases, leaving 8 bases not matched to a gene. This CDR3 comprises 16 residues. CDR1 is LGHDT and CDR2 is YNNKEL in the germline V gene (reference sequence). For the CDR3, the DNA is TGTGCCAGCAGCCAAGATTACAGCGGGAGTACGTACGAGCAGTACTTC. Translated, it gives CASSQDYSGSTYEQYF.

This CDR3 is CASSPEGRDEKLFF. CDR3 nucleotide sequence: TGTGCCAGCAGCCCCGAGGGTAGAGATGAAAAACTGTTTTTT. The chain has TRBV7-8 and TRBJ1-4; D remains ambiguous. Germline V gene sequence: CDR1 SGHVS, CDR2 FQNEAQ. This CDR3 contains 14 residues. The V end lost 5 bases, the J end lost 6 bases, and 13 bases lay between the germline ends.

This clone appeared once. The rearrangement uses TRBV7-2 and TRBJ2-5; tentative D call: TRBD1 (5 bases). Germline V lookup: CDR1 SGHTA, CDR2 FQGNSA. This CDR3 has 13 amino acids. Trimming took off 5 bases at V and 3 bases at J, with 10 bases between the two ends. CDR3 loop: CASSNRQKETQYF. The CDR3 nucleotides read TGTGCCAGCAGCAACCGACAGAAAGAGACCCAGTACTTC.

V usage is TRBV25-1 and J usage is TRBJ1-5; possibly TRBD1 for D (6 bases). V was pared by 1 base and J by 3 bases, with 10 bases between. Germline V gene lookup returns CDR1 MGHDK and CDR2 SYGVNS. This CDR3 comprises 15 residues. This chain's CDR3 is CASSELGGLNQPQHF. As DNA, the CDR3 is TGTGCCAGCAGTGAATTGGGGGGGCTCAATCAGCCCCAGCATTTT.

V gene TRBV7-2 combines with J gene TRBJ1-2, with D perhaps TRBD1 (6 bases). Germline lookup yields CDR1 SGHTA and CDR2 FQGNSA. Trimming stripped 5 bases from V and 6 bases from J, with 16 bases between. The CDR3 extends over 14 amino acids. The CDR3 spells CASSVLQGKDGYTF. In nucleotides, the CDR3 is TGTGCCAGCAGCGTACTACAGGGAAAGGATGGCTACACCTTC.

The J gene is TRBJ1-5, the V gene TRBV6-5; 8 nucleotides agree with TRBD1. CDR1 MNHEY and CDR2 SVGAGI come from the germline V gene. The ends lost 5 bases at V and 5 bases at J; junction bases unmatched: 2. The CDR3 sequence is 13 residues long. Here the CDR3 DNA reads TGTGCCAGCAGTCACAGGGGGGATCAGCCCCAGCATTTT. Translating gives CASSHRGDQPQHF.

The chain carries TRBV5-6 and TRBJ1-2; D is unclear. Germline CDR1 is SGHDT and CDR2 is YYEEEE. Trimming removed 2 bases at V and 1 base at J, with 6 bases between. The CDR3 contains 13 residues. CDR3 in amino acids: CASSLQYNYGYTF. Here the CDR3 DNA reads TGTGCCAGCAGCTTACAGTATAACTATGGCTACACCTTC. The full variable domain, in which reference TRBV5-6 and TRBJ1-2 provide the parts outside the CDR3, is DAGVTQSPTHLIKTRGQQVTLRCSPKSGHDTVSWYQQALGQGPQFIFQYYEEEERQRGNFPDRFSGHQFPNYSSELNVNALLLGDSALYLCASSLQYNYGYTFGSGTRLTVV.

This clone is a singleton in its sample. V is TRBV6-5 and J is TRBJ1-1, with D unclear. V shed 5 bases and J shed 6 bases, with 13 bases lying between them. The germline CDR1 and CDR2 sequences are MNHEY and SVGAGI. The CDR3 totals 13 residues. CDR3 nucleotide sequence: TGTGCCAGCAGTCCATCACGGGTAGCTGAAGCTTTCTTT. Translation: CASSPSRVAEAFF.

The chain couples TRBV9 to TRBJ2-7, with D possibly matching TRBD1 (6 bases). Trimming stripped 0 bases from V and 3 bases from J, with 10 bases between. The V gene's germline CDR1 is SGDLS and CDR2 YYNGEE. The CDR3 covers 14 residues. The CDR3 region is CASSVGGQRYEQYF. CDR3 nucleotide sequence: TGTGCCAGCAGCGTAGGGGGACAACGCTACGAGCAGTACTTC.

This clone was picked up one time. This chain uses TRBV7-7 with TRBJ2-3; no firm D call. V was shortened by 8 bases and J by 2 bases, with 11 bases between the two germline ends. CDR1 is SSHAT, CDR2 FNYEAQ, per germline (reference sequence). There are 13 residues in the CDR3. CDR3 bases: TGTGCCAGCGCGCTTGCGTTCACAGATACGCAGTATTTT. This encodes CASALAFTDTQYF.

The chain recombines TRBV10-3 with TRBJ2-1; 10 bases map to TRBD1. From germline, CDR1 is ENHRY and CDR2 SYGVKD. J lost 3 bases, V lost 4 bases, and 21 bases had no gene match. CDR3 length: 21 amino acids. CDR3 in amino acids: CAISGVNGDRGTLGVYNEQFF. CDR3 in DNA: TGTGCCATCAGTGGGGTTAACGGGGACAGGGGCACATTGGGGGTCTACAATGAGCAGTTCTTC.

The V and J genes are TRBV25-1 and TRBJ1-1; D is unresolved. The CDR3 is 16 residues long. Germline values: CDR1 MGHDK, CDR2 SYGVNS. With 3 bases removed from V and 1 base from J, the gap between germline ends came to 15 bases. The CDR3 DNA sequence: TGTGCCAGCAGTGAGCCCGGTAAGGCAGGGAACACTGAAGCTTTCTTT. Its translation is CASSEPGKAGNTEAFF. The full variable domain, completed using reference TRBV25-1 and TRBJ1-1, is EADIYQTPRYLVIGTGKKITLECSQTMGHDKMYWYQQDPGMELHLIHYSYGVNSTEKGDLSSESTVSRIRTEHFPLTLESARPSHTSQYLCASSEPGKAGNTEAFFGQGTRLTVV.